These T cell receptor beta chains were read from a single sample in a study of OX40 agonist ivuxolimab in advanced cancers. TCRdb keeps only in-frame clones here, not all; method: immunoSEQ multiplex PCR. The data hold around 40,000 clones, with around 85% observed a single time. The specimen comprised CD4+ or CD8+ T cells sorted from blood, sampled in a trial of the OX40 agonist ivuxolimab. These receptors were taken from an adult with an advanced solid tumor such as melanoma, head and neck, liver or kidney cancer. Each CDR3 is given with its conserved first and last residue. The D gene is left open where the match is weak. Only part of the rows carry a size: once, few, many, or a class if the clone is expanded.

d_gene,abundance,j_gene,v_gene,CDR3nt,CDR3aa
-,-,TRBJ1-4,TRBV7-2,TGTGCCAGCAGCTTAGATGAAAAACTGTTTTTT,CASSLDEKLFF
-,-,TRBJ2-3,TRBV14,TGTGCCAGCAGCCCCCTGTTTGTGGGCCCAGATACGCAGTATTTT,CASSPLFVGPDTQYF
TRBD2,-,TRBJ2-5,TRBV29-1,TGCAGCGTTGCCCGCGGACTAGCGGGGAGCGGAGAGACCCAGTACTTC,CSVARGLAGSGETQYF
TRBD1,-,TRBJ2-2,TRBV25-1,TGTGCCAGCAGTGACCTAGGGACAGGGTGGACCGGGGAGCTGTTTTTT,CASSDLGTGWTGELFF
TRBD2,-,TRBJ2-3,TRBV27,TGTGCCAGCAGTTCCCCTTTGCGGGAGGGCCGATCAGATACGCAGTATTTT,CASSSPLREGRSDTQYF
TRBD2,-,TRBJ2-2,TRBV2,TGTGCCAGCAGCCTTAGCGGGCAGAACACCGGGGAGCTGTTTTTT,CASSLSGQNTGELFF
-,-,TRBJ1-3,TRBV30,TGTGCCTGGAGTGAAGATTCTGGAAACACCATATATTTT,CAWSEDSGNTIYF
-,-,TRBJ1-2,TRBV11-3,TGTGCCAGCAGCTTAGATCCTGGGGGGTTTGTTGGCTACACCTTC,CASSLDPGGFVGYTF
-,-,TRBJ1-1,TRBV7-2,TGTGCCAGCAGCGCGGCGGTGGGGGGCTATGAAGCTTTCTTT,CASSAAVGGYEAFF
-,-,TRBJ2-1,TRBV29-1,TGCAGCGCTTTGACAGACCACTCCTACAATGAGCAGTTCTTC,CSALTDHSYNEQFF
-,-,TRBJ1-1,TRBV5-5,TGTGCCAGCAGCTTACGAGGGGAATGGACTGAAGCTTTCTTT,CASSLRGEWTEAFF
-,-,TRBJ2-1,TRBV28,TGTGCCACCTGTGCCGGGGGATTCATTTACAATGAGCAGTTCTTC,CATCAGGFIYNEQFF
-,-,TRBJ2-5,TRBV5-1,TGCGCCAGCAGCTTGGAAGGGTTGTACCAAGAGACCCAGTACTTC,CASSLEGLYQETQYF
TRBD1,few,TRBJ1-5,TRBV19,TGTGCCAGTAGTATGGGGACAGGGAGGGGAAATCAGCCCCAGCATTTT,CASSMGTGRGNQPQHF
-,-,TRBJ2-3,TRBV9,TGTGCCAGCAGCGTACATCTCTGGACAACGGAAAGCACAGATACGCAGTATTTT,CASSVHLWTTESTDTQYF
-,-,TRBJ1-1,TRBV15,TGTGCCACCAGCAGAGCCAGCGGCAACACTGAAGCTTTCTTT,CATSRASGNTEAFF
-,-,TRBJ2-5,TRBV6-4,TGTGCCAGCAGGGGCCTCGGCGTGGGAGTAGGAGAGACCCAGTACTTC,CASRGLGVGVGETQYF
-,-,TRBJ1-2,TRBV29-1,TGCAGCGTGCAGGGACTTGGCTACACCTTC,CSVQGLGYTF
-,-,TRBJ2-5,TRBV4-1,TGCGCCAGCAGCCAAGAAGGGGTCCGAGAGACCCAGTACTTC,CASSQEGVRETQYF
TRBD2,-,TRBJ2-3,TRBV28,TGTGCCAGCAACACCCCCGGGGCGGGAGGGCCCCAAGATACGCAGTATTTT,CASNTPGAGGPQDTQYF
-,few,TRBJ1-1,TRBV5-6,TGTGCCAGCAGGTGGGCAGGGGAGGGGATGAACACTGAAGCTTTCTTT,CASRWAGEGMNTEAFF
TRBD2,few,TRBJ2-7,TRBV18,TGTGCCAGCTCACCGGGAGGACTAGCGGGCTACGAGCAGTACTTC,CASSPGGLAGYEQYF
-,-,TRBJ2-1,TRBV29-1,TGCAGCGTCCCCGCGCCCGTCAATGAGCAGTTCTTC,CSVPAPVNEQFF
TRBD1,medium-sized,TRBJ2-7,TRBV6-6,TGTGCCAGCAGTTACTCCCAGGGGGCTCAATACGAGCAGTACTTC,CASSYSQGAQYEQYF
TRBD1,-,TRBJ1-4,TRBV18,TGTGCCAGCTCACCGGTCCCGGGACAGGGGTCCCTGAAAAAACTGTTTTTT,CASSPVPGQGSLKKLFF
-,-,TRBJ1-1,TRBV2,TGTGCCAGCACCAGGGTGAACACTGAAGCTTTCTTT,CASTRVNTEAFF
-,-,TRBJ2-3,TRBV30,TGTGCCTGGAGGGGGGGAGGTCGGGAGAGAACAGATACGCAGTATTTT,CAWRGGGRERTDTQYF
-,-,TRBJ1-5,TRBV19,TGTGCCAGTAGTATAGATCGGGGTCAGCCCCAGCATTTT,CASSIDRGQPQHF
-,-,TRBJ2-7,TRBV7-2,TGTGCCAGCAGCTTCGGCGGCCCTCTCTCCTACGAGCAGTACTTC,CASSFGGPLSYEQYF
-,-,TRBJ1-1,TRBV4-1,TGCGCCAGCAGCCAAGTCGTACCATTATACAGTGCTGAAGCTTTCTTT,CASSQVVPLYSAEAFF
-,-,TRBJ2-3,TRBV7-2,TGTGCCAGCAGCTCCTTTTTGGGAGTGGTAGATACGCAGTATTTT,CASSSFLGVVDTQYF
TRBD2,-,TRBJ2-1,TRBV11-2,TGTGCCAGCAGCTTAGCGGGAGGAGGTTATGAGCAGTTCTTC,CASSLAGGGYEQFF
TRBD1,-,TRBJ1-2,TRBV6-6,TGTGCCAGCAGTCCCGGACAGGGAAACTATGGCTACACCTTC,CASSPGQGNYGYTF
TRBD1,-,TRBJ1-3,TRBV5-6,TGTGCCAGCAGCTGGGGACAGGGGACAAACACCATATATTTT,CASSWGQGTNTIYF
-,medium-sized,TRBJ1-5,TRBV4-1,TGCGCCAGCAGCCCCCGACTGAATCAGCCCCAGCATTTT,CASSPRLNQPQHF
TRBD2,-,TRBJ2-2,TRBV5-6,TGTGCCAGCAGCCGGACTAGCGGGGGGGTTTACACCGGGGAGCTGTTTTTT,CASSRTSGGVYTGELFF
TRBD2,once,TRBJ2-1,TRBV12-5,TGTGCTAGTGGTTTGCCTACGATAGCGGGAGGGCCAAATGAGCAGTTCTTC,CASGLPTIAGGPNEQFF
-,-,TRBJ2-3,TRBV4-2,TGTGCCAGCAGCCAAGATTGGTACCGGGGCACAGATACGCAGTATTTT,CASSQDWYRGTDTQYF
TRBD1,-,TRBJ2-1,TRBV30,TGTGCCTGGATGGACAGGGGACATGAGCAGTTCTTC,CAWMDRGHEQFF